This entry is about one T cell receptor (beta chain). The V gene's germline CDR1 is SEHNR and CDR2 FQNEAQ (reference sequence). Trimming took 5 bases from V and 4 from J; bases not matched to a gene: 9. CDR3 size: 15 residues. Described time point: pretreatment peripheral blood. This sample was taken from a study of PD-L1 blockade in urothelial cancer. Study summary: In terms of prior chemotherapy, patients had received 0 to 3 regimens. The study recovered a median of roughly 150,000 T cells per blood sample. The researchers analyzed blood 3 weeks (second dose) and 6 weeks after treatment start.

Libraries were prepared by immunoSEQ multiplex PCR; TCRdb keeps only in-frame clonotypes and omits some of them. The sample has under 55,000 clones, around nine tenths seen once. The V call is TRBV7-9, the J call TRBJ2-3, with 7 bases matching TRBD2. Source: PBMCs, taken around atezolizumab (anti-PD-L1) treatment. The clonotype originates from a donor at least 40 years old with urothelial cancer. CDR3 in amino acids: CASSTGLDWPDTQYF. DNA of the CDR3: TGTGCCAGCAGCACCGGACTAGATTGGCCAGATACGCAGTATTTT.